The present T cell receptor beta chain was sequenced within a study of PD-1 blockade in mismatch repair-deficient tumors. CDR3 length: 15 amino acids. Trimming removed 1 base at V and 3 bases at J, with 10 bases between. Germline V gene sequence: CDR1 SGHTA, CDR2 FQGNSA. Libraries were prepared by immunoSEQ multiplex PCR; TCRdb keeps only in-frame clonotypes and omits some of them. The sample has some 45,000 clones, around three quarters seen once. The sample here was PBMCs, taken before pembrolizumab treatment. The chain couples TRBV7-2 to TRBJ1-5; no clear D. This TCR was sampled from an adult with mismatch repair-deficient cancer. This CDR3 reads CASSLVLDSNQPQHF. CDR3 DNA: TGTGCCAGCAGCTTAGTCTTAGACTCCAATCAGCCCCAGCATTTT.